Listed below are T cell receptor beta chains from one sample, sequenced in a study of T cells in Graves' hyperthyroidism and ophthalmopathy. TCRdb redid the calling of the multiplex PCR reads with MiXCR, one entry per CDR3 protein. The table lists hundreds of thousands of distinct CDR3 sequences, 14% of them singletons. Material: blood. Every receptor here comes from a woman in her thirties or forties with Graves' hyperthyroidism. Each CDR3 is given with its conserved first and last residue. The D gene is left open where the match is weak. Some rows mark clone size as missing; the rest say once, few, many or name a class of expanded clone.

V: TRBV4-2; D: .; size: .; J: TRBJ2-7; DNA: TGTGCCAGCAGCCAAGGTGGGGGCGTCCAATACGAGCAGTACTTC; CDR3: CASSQGGGVQYEQYF
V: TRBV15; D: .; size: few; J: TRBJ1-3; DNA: TGTGCCACCAGACCGGGACGGAACTCTGGAAACACCATATATTTT; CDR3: CATRPGRNSGNTIYF
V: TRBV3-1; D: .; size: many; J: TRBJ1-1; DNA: TGTGCCAGCAGCCTCCGCCGGGACAATCGAGCTTTCTTT; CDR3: CASSLRRDNRAFF
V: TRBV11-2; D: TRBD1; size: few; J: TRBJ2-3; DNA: TGCGCCAGCAGCCAAGGACAGGGAGTAGATACGCAGTATTTT; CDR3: CASSQGQGVDTQYF
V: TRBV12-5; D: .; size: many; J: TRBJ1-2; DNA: TGTGCTAGTGGTCCGACAAATGGGAAAATCGGCTATGGCTACACCTTC; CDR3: CASGPTNGKIGYGYTF
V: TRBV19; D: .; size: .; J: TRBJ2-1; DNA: TGTGCCAGTAGTATAGTGGTCAGGCGGTCCTACAATGAGCAGTTCTTC; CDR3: CASSIVVRRSYNEQFF
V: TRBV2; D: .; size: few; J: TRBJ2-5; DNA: TGTGCCAGCTTAGTGACAGACAACCAAGAGACCCAGTACTTC; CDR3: CASLVTDNQETQYF
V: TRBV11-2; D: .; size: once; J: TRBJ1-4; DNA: TGTGCCAGCAGCTTAGTTCAGGGGCCCTTGGCTAATGAAAAACTGTTTTTT; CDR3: CASSLVQGPLANEKLFF
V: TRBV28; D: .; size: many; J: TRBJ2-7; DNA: TGTGCCAGCAGTTTTTTCCAAGGCCAGGTCCCCGAGCAGTACTTC; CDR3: CASSFFQGQVPEQYF
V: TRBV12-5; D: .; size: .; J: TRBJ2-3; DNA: TGTGCTAGTGGTTTGGTAACAGAGAGCACAGATACGCAGTATTTT; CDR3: CASGLVTESTDTQYF
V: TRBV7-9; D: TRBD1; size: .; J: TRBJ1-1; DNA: TGTGCCAGCAGCTCTGGGACAGGAGACACTGAAGCTTTCTTT; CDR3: CASSSGTGDTEAFF
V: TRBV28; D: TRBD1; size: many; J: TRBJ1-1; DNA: TGTGCCAGCAGTTTCGGGGACAGGGGTTCACTCACTGAAGCTTTCTTT; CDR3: CASSFGDRGSLTEAFF
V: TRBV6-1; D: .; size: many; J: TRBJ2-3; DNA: TGTGCCAGCAGTGAAGATTGGAGTTGGGGAGCCCAGGGAGATACGCAGTATTTT; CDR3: CASSEDWSWGAQGDTQYF
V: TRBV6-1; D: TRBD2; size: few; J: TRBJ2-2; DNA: TGTGCCAGCAAAGCGGGAGCGGTCGGGGAGCTGTTTTTT; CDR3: CASKAGAVGELFF
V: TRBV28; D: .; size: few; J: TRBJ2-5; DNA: TGTGCCAGCAGTTTTTCGTCGACGGCCTTCCAAGAGACCCAGTACTTC; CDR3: CASSFSSTAFQETQYF
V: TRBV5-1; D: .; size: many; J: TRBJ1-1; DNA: TGTGCCAGCAGTTTACAGGGCCCGAACACTGAAGCTTTCTTT; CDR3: CASSLQGPNTEAFF
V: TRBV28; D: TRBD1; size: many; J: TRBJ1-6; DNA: TGTGCCAGCAGTTTATACCTGGCAGGGGGTAATTCACCCCTCCACTTT; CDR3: CASSLYLAGGNSPLHF
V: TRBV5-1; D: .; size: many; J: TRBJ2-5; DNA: TGCGCCAGCAGCTTGGAGCCAGGCCAAGAGACCCAGTACTTC; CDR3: CASSLEPGQETQYF
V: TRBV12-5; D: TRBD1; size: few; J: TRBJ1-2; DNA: TGTGCTAGTGGGGGGACAGGGCGGCTCTATGGCTACACCTTC; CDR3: CASGGTGRLYGYTF
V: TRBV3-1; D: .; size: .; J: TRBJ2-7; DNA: TGTGCCAGCAGCCAAGATCGGGCGGGGGCGCGGTATGAGCAGTACTTC; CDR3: CASSQDRAGARYEQYF
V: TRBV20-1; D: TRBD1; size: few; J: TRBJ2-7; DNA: TGCAGTGCTGGTAAACCGGGACAGCCGTACGAGCAGTACTTC; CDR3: CSAGKPGQPYEQYF
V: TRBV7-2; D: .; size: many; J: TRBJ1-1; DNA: TGTGCCAGCAGCTTAGACGTCAGGAACACTGAAGCTTTCTTT; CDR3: CASSLDVRNTEAFF
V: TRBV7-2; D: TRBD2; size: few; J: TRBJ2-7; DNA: TGTGCCAGCAGCCCGACTAGCGGGCTTACCTACGAGCAGTACTTC; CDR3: CASSPTSGLTYEQYF
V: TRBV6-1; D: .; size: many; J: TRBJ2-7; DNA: TGTGCCAGCAGTGAACTAGTCTACGAGCAGTACTTC; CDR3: CASSELVYEQYF
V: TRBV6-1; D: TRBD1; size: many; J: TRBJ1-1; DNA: TGTGCCAGCAGAGACAGGGGGCTCATGAACACTGAAGCTTTCTTT; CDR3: CASRDRGLMNTEAFF
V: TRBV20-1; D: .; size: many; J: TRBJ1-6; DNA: TGCAGTGCTAGAGATGGGTCAGGGTATAATTCACCCCTCCACTTT; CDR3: CSARDGSGYNSPLHF
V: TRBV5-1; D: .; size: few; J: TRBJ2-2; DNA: TGCGCCAGCAGCTTCGGGAACACGAACACCGGGGAGCTGTTTTTT; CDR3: CASSFGNTNTGELFF
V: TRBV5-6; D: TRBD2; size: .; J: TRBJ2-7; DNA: TGTGCCAGCACCTCGGTTGGACTAGCGGTCTACGAGCAGTACTTC; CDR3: CASTSVGLAVYEQYF
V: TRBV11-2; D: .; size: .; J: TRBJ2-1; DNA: TGTGCCAGCAGCTACAACTATCCCAACTCCTACAATGAGCAGTTCTTC; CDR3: CASSYNYPNSYNEQFF
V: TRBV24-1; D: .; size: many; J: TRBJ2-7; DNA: TGTGCCACCAGTCCTCCCGGCATGTCCAACGAGCAGTACTTC; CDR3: CATSPPGMSNEQYF
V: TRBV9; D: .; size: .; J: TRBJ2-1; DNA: TGTGCCAGCAGCGGTCGCCTCGGGACCCCCGGAAGCGATGAGCAGTTCTTC; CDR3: CASSGRLGTPGSDEQFF
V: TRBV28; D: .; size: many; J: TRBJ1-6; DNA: TGTGCCAGCAACCCCGGGGACATGAGAGATTCACCCCTCCACTTT; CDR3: CASNPGDMRDSPLHF
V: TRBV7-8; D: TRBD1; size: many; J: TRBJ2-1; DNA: TGTGCCAGCAGTTATGGGACAGGGGCCTACAATGAGCAGTTCTTC; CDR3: CASSYGTGAYNEQFF
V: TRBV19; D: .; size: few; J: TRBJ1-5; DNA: TGTGCCAGTAGTATATCCGGGACAACTAATCAGCCCCAGCATTTT; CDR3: CASSISGTTNQPQHF
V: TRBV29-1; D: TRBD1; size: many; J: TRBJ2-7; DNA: TGCAGCGCTCAGGGGACAGGGACCTACGAGCAGTACTTC; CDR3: CSAQGTGTYEQYF
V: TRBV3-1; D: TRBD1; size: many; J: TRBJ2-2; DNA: TGTGCCAGCAGCCGAAGACAGGGGGCCAGGACCGGGGAGCTGTTTTTT; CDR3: CASSRRQGARTGELFF
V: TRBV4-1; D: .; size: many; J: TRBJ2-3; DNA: TGCGCCAGCAGCCTAAACAGGGATAGCACAGATACGCAGTATTTT; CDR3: CASSLNRDSTDTQYF
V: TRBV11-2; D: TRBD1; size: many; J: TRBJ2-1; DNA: TGTGCCAGCACGCAGGGACAGCGATCAATTGATGAGCAGTTCTTC; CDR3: CASTQGQRSIDEQFF
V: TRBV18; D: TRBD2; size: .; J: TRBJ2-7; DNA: TGTGCCAGCTCTCTTAGCGGGAGGGCCCCCTACGAGCAGTACTTC; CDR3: CASSLSGRAPYEQYF
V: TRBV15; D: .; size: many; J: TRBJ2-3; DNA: TGTGCCACCAGCAGAGAAAAACAAGATACGCAGTATTTT; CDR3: CATSREKQDTQYF
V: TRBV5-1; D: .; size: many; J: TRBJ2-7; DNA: TGCGCCAGCAGCTCGGCCCCGGGACGCAAGACCTACGAGCAGTACTTC; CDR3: CASSSAPGRKTYEQYF
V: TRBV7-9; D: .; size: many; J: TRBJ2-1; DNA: TGTGCCAGCAGCGAGCAAGGTGGTGAGCAGTTCTTC; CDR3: CASSEQGGEQFF
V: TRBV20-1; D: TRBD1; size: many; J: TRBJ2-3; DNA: TGCAGTGCTAGAGCCCGAGACAGGGGGAGCGCAGATACGCAGTATTTT; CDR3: CSARARDRGSADTQYF
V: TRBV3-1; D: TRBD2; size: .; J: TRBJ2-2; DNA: TGTGCCAGCAGCCATTTCGGGAGGCGCGGGTCGGAGCTGTTTTTT; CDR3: CASSHFGRRGSELFF
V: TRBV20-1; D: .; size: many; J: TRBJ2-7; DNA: TGCAGTGCTAGAGATCTGGCTAGAGAGTACTACGAGCAGTACTTC; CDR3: CSARDLAREYYEQYF
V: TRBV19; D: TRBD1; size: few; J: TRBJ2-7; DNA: TGTGCCAGTAGTCACCGGGACAGGAGCTCCTACGAGCAGTACTTC; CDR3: CASSHRDRSSYEQYF
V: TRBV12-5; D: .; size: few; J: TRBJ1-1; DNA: TGTGCTAGTGGTTTGGCTGCAACTGAAGCTTTCTTT; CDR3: CASGLAATEAFF
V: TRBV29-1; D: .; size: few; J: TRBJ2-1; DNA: TGCAGCGTTGTAGCGTACAATGAGCAGTTCTTC; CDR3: CSVVAYNEQFF
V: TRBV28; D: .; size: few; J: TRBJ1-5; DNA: TGTGCCAGCAGTCCCTCAAAGCTCGGAGTGCATTTT; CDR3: CASSPSKLGVHF
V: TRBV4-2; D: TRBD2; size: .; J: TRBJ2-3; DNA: TGTGCCAGCAGCCAAGATGGGGCAGGCGGGGGAGATACGCAGTATTTT; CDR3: CASSQDGAGGGDTQYF
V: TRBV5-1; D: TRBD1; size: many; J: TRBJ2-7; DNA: TGCGCCAGCAGCTTGGCCTCCAGGGGGCTCTCCTACGAGCAGTACTTC; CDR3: CASSLASRGLSYEQYF
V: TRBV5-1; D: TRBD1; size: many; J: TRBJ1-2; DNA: TGCGCCAGCAGCTCGTCGACAGGGCAGTGGAGCTACACCTTC; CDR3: CASSSSTGQWSYTF
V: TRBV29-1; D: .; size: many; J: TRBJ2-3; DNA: TGCAGCGTTGAATCGGACAGACTGAAGTTAAGCACAGATACGCAGTATTTT; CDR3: CSVESDRLKLSTDTQYF
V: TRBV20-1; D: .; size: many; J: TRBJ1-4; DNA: TGCAGTGCTAGAGGGGGTCTCACTAATGAAAAACTGTTTTTT; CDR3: CSARGGLTNEKLFF
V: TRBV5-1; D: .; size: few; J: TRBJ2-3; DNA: TGCGCCAGCAGCTTAGGGACCACCTCAGATACGCAGTATTTT; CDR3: CASSLGTTSDTQYF
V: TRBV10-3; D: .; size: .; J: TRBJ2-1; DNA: TGTGCCATCAACGACAGTGGCGAGCAGTTCTTC; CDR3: CAINDSGEQFF
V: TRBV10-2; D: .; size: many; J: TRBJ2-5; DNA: TGCGCCAGCAGTGAGTCGAGAGAGACCCAGTACTTC; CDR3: CASSESRETQYF
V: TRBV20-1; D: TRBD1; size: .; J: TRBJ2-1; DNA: TGCAGTGCTAGAGTAATCCTGAGAGGGGGACAGGTTTACAATGAGCAGTTCTTC; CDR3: CSARVILRGGQVYNEQFF